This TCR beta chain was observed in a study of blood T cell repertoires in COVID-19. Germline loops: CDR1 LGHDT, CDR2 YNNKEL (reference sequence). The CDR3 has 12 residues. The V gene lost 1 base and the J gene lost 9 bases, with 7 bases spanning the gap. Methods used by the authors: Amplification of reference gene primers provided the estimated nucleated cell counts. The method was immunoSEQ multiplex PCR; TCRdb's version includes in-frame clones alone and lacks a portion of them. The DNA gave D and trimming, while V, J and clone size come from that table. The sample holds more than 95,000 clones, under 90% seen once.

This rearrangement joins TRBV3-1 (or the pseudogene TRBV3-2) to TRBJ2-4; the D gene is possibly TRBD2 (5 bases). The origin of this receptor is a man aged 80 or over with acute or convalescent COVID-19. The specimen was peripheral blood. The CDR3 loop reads CASSQADFIQYF. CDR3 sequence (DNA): TGTGCCAGCAGCCAAGCGGACTTCATTCAGTACTTC.